This T cell receptor (beta chain) was observed in a study of OX40 agonist ivuxolimab in advanced cancers. Some clones are missing from TCRdb's copy, which holds only in-frame ones; the method was immunoSEQ multiplex PCR. Among fewer than 70,000 clones, roughly 89% were seen once, and the ten largest hold 13% to 15%. The germline V gene encodes CDR1 MGHRA and CDR2 YSYEKL. CDR3 length: 14 amino acids. V shed 1 base and J shed 3 bases, with 10 bases lying between them. With baseline, cycle 4 day 1, and cycle 7 day 1 as timepoints, blood was sampled. The chain combines TRBV4-1 with TRBJ2-7; D perhaps matches TRBD2 (6 bases). Specimen: CD4+ or CD8+ T cells sorted from blood, collected in a trial of the OX40 agonist ivuxolimab. The sequence derives from an adult with an advanced solid tumor such as melanoma, head and neck, liver or kidney cancer. The chain's CDR3 is CASSQGGGFYEQYF. The DNA for the CDR3 is TGCGCCAGCAGCCAAGGTGGGGGGTTCTACGAGCAGTACTTC.